The sample holds a few counts of the clone carrying this T cell receptor beta chain. The antigen is undetermined. This record belongs to a study of vaccination and CD4 T cells after COVID-19. Study-level results: The cohort comprised relatively few convalescent patients, and no early post-infection timepoints were analyzed. Convalescent patients' vaccine-specific clones were spike mono-reactive in 304 of 307 cases. The median number of SARS-CoV-2-reactive clonotypes increased from roughly 22 to 38, a change that did not reach significance.

Trimming shortened V by 6 bases and J by 1 base, and 19 bases separated the two germline ends. From germline, CDR1 is DFQATT and CDR2 SNEGSKA (reference sequence). The CDR3 is 16 amino acids. The treatment here: roughly ten-day PBMC culture with coronavirus spike peptide pools or control peptides (ViraFEST assay). These CD4+ T cells came from an unexposed donor, sampled before the COVID-19 pandemic (2011-2018). Sequence data for DNA of cultured CD4+ T cells were generated by the Oncomine TCR Beta short-read assay. Extraction of genomic DNA was performed on cultured CD4+ T cells. One entry per CDR3 protein, called by TCRdb with MiXCR from the PCR reads. The sample lists approximately 10,000 distinct CDR3 sequences, roughly 35% seen once, with 16% in the top ten.

Material for sequencing was CD4+ T cells from blood, cultured in vitro. This receptor was identified in a human donor in good health. The chain recombines TRBV20-1 with TRBJ1-5; no clear D. This CDR3 reads CSAHSPGVGSNQPQHF. The CDR3 DNA follows: TGCAGTGCCCACTCCCCAGGTGTCGGGAGCAATCAGCCCCAGCATTTT.